This TCR beta chain was identified during a study of T-cell reconstitution after alpha-beta-depleted transplantation in children (TCRdb year 2016). Regarding the study in general: Using TCR repertoire profiling, the study followed T-cell immune reconstitution in a quantitative way in children after TCRalphabeta/CD19-depleted allogeneic hematopoietic cell transplantation.

The library was prepared using PCR. Sequencing took place on an Illumina HiSeq 2500. Molecular barcoding was employed in the preparation of TCR libraries, with unique molecular identifiers being used to normalize TCRbeta repertoire quantification. TCRdb ran its own pipeline on the public reads, namely fastp trimming at Q25 and MiXCR clone calling, and kept in-frame beta chains. Each CDR3 protein gets just one entry, which takes the most common genes and DNA from the rows behind it. This sample holds hundreds of thousands of distinct CDR3 sequences; roughly 15% were observed only once. The ten largest clones take up about 5% of the sample. About this clonotype: The specificity of this receptor is unknown. No quality values exist for individual bases; no much larger clone is one base distant.

This sample's treatment or condition label indicates: allogeneic hematopoietic cell transplantation with graft depleted of TCRalphabeta T cells and CD19 B cells. Transplant recipients were children who received TCRalphabeta/CD19-depleted allogeneic hematopoietic cell grafts. Broader findings and caveats from the paper: The high TCRbeta diversity at day 60 in some patients was ascribed to recipient T cells and intrathymic progenitors that had survived conditioning. The apparently early alphabetaT-cell count recovery about two months after transplant was reportedly dependent on only several hundred rapidly expanded clones derived from non-depleted graft cells. Over the following months the frequencies of hyperexpanded clones went down, and after one year T-cell counts and TCRbeta diversity were mostly credited to newly produced T cells.

Source: PBMCs, mostly from graft donor cells, taken 360 days after TCRalphabeta/CD19-depleted stem cell transplant. This TCR was recovered from a male patient aged 10 to 17 who had a stem cell transplant for acute lymphoblastic leukemia, so the T cells may come from the graft donor.

In nucleotide form, the sequence is TGTGCCAGCAGTCCCGGCCCCGGGGTTCAGCCCCAGCATTTT. It encodes CASSPGPGVQPQHF. The chain is made from TRBV27 and TRBJ1-5; the D gene remains uncertain. The CDR3 covers 14 residues, taking in both the cysteine and the phenylalanine. CDR3 DNA only is kept here, 42 bases in frame from base 1. V is reduced by 5 bases and J by 6 bases, leaving a spacing of 14 bases between them. In the germline V gene (reference sequence), CDR1 corresponds to MNHEY and CDR2 to SMNVEV.